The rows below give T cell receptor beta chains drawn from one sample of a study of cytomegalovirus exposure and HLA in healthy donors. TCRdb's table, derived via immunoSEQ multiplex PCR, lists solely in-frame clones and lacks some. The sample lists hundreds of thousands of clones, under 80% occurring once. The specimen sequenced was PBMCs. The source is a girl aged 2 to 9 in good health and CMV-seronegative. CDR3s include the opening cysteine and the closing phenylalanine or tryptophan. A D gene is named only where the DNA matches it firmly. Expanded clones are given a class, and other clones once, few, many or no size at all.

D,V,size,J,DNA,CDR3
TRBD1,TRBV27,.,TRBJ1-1,TGTGCCAGCAGGACAGGGCTTGAAGCTTTCTTT,CASRTGLEAFF
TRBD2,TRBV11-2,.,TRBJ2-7,TGTGCCAGCAGCCGCGCCGGGACTAGCGGGAGCCTACCGCCTGGCGAGCAGTACTTC,CASSRAGTSGSLPPGEQYF
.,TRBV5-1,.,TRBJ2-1,TGCGCCAGCAGCTTGTATCCGGGTTACAATGAGCAGTTCTTC,CASSLYPGYNEQFF
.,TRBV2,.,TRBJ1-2,TGTGCCACCGAACGGGTGTATGGCTACACCTTC,CATERVYGYTF
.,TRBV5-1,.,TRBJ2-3,TGCGCCAGCAGTGGGGAGGCGGAGCCGAGCACAGATACGCAGTATTTT,CASSGEAEPSTDTQYF
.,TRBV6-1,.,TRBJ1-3,TGTGCCAGTGGGGGGACGTCCTACTCTGGAAACACCATATATTTT,CASGGTSYSGNTIYF
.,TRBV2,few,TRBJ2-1,TGTGCCAGCAGTGATATCAATGAGCAGTTCTTC,CASSDINEQFF
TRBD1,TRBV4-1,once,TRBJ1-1,TGCGCCAGCAGCCAAGCCCCAGGACAGGGTCCACCGACTGAAGCTTTCTTT,CASSQAPGQGPPTEAFF
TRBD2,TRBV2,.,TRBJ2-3,TGTGCCAGCAGAACCCGGGACTACCCCCCGGATACGCAGTATTTT,CASRTRDYPPDTQYF
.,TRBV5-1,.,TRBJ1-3,TGCGCCAGCAGCTCGGGGAGTATTGGGGACACCATATATTTT,CASSSGSIGDTIYF
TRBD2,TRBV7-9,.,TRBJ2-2,TGTGCCAGCAGCAAACCGGGACTAGCGAACACCGGGGAGCTGTTTTTT,CASSKPGLANTGELFF